This entry lists 21 T cell receptor beta chains sequenced from one sample in a study of blood T cell repertoires in COVID-19. Data came from immunoSEQ multiplex PCR; TCRdb stores just in-frame clones and leaves some out. This sample has roughly 150,000 clones, with about 84% found just once. The sample taken for sequencing was PBMCs or T cells enriched from blood (not recorded which). These TCRs come from a woman under 30 who had been exposed to COVID-19.

The chain recombines TRBV5-4 with TRBJ2-1, with D possibly TRBD1 on 5 matching bases. The germline gives CDR1 SGHNT, CDR2 YYREEE (reference sequence). The CDR3 loop spans 14 amino acids. Trimming removed 1 base at V and 6 bases at J, with 11 bases between. The DNA for the CDR3 is TGTGCCAGCAGCTTGCCAGGGAACCGCAATGAGCAGTTCTTC. Translation gives CASSLPGNRNEQFF.

The chain has TRBV27 and TRBJ1-5; D gene uncertain. V dropped 6 bases and J dropped 7 bases, with 13 bases sitting between them. CDR3 length equals 13 residues. Looked up from germline, CDR1 is MNHEY and CDR2 is SMNVEV (reference sequence). CDR3 region: CASRMTDSQPQHF. In DNA form, the CDR3 reads TGTGCCAGCAGAATGACGGACTCGCAGCCCCAGCATTTT.

The table lists this clone with a few counts. The V call is TRBV6-2 or TRBV6-3, the J call TRBJ2-7; TRBD2 matches 9 bases. The junction had 4 bases not matched to a gene; V was cut back by 0 bases and J by 1 base. This CDR3 spans 16 amino acids. Germline values: CDR1 MNHEY, CDR2 SVGEGT. This CDR3 is CASSYSQREESYEQYF. DNA of the CDR3: TGTGCCAGCAGTTACTCCCAGCGGGAGGAGTCCTACGAGCAGTACTTC.

The CDR3 region is CASSWTANSPLHF. The CDR3 nucleotides read TGTGCCAGCAGTTGGACAGCGAATTCACCCCTCCACTTT. The V and J genes are TRBV6-5 and TRBJ1-6; tentatively, D is TRBD1 (6 bases). This CDR3 contains 13 residues. V lost 4 bases, J lost 7 bases, and 8 bases lay in between. Germline V gene sequence: CDR1 MNHEY, CDR2 SVGAGI.

J is TRBJ1-2 and V is TRBV4-1; D remains ambiguous. This CDR3 has 15 residues. Germline V CDR1 and CDR2: MGHRA, YSYEKL. V gave up 0 bases and J gave up 5 bases, with 13 bases separating them. CDR3 coding DNA: TGCGCCAGCAGCCAAGAACGTACCGCGCTTTATGGCTACACCTTC. The encoded protein is CASSQERTALYGYTF.

The chain is built from TRBV2 and TRBJ2-7, with TRBD2 identical over 9 bases. V lost 7 bases to trimming and J lost 5 bases; unmatched junction nucleotides: 6. Germline V gene sequence: CDR1 SNHLY, CDR2 FYNNEI. The CDR3 spans 13 residues. Here the CDR3 reads CASKVAGADEQYF. The CDR3 DNA is TGTGCCAGCAAGGTAGCGGGAGCGGACGAGCAGTACTTC.

This sequence joins TRBV6-5 and TRBJ2-7, with 9 bases lining up with TRBD2. The CDR3 consists of 14 residues. With 5 bases clipped from V and 3 bases from J, the junction kept 5 bases outside the gene matches. Germline values: CDR1 MNHEY, CDR2 SVGAGI. In DNA form, the CDR3 reads TGTGCCAGCAGTATAGCGGGAGACTACTACGAGCAGTACTTC. Its protein is CASSIAGDYYEQYF.

The chain carries TRBV11-2 and TRBJ2-2; D is unclear. The CDR3 has 15 residues. V lost 5 bases and J lost 4, with 14 bases in between. Germline CDR1 is SGHAT and CDR2 is FQNNGV. The DNA of the CDR3 is TGTGCCAGCAGCCAAAGTGGGCAACCCACCGGGGAGCTGTTTTTT. Translating it yields CASSQSGQPTGELFF.

This chain connects TRBV18 to TRBJ1-1; TRBD1 might be the D (6 bases). Looked up from germline, CDR1 is KGHSH and CDR2 is LQKENI. The CDR3 covers 16 residues. The V end was cut by 4 bases, the J end by 3 bases, with 18 bases between. CDR3 nucleotide sequence: TGTGCCAGCTCACGACCCTTAGGGGACACCCACACTGAAGCTTTCTTT. Encoded protein: CASSRPLGDTHTEAFF.

CDR3 loop: CASSIGQGQETQYF. As DNA, the CDR3 is TGTGCCAGCAGCATCGGACAGGGGCAAGAGACCCAGTACTTC. The J gene is TRBJ2-5, the V gene TRBV7-6; the match to TRBD1 covers 9 bases. This CDR3 spans 14 amino acids. Trimming took 5 bases from V and 2 from J; bases not matched to a gene: 3. The germline CDR1 and CDR2 sequences are SGHVS and FNYEAQ. The full variable domain, its missing parts supplied by reference TRBV7-6 and TRBJ2-5, is GAGVSQSPRYKVTKRGQDVALRCDPISGHVSLYWYRQALGQGPEFLTYFNYEAQQDKSGLPNDRFSAERPEGSISTLTIQRTEQRDSAMYRCASSIGQGQETQYFGPGTRLLVL.

This sequence joins TRBV2 and TRBJ1-5, with TRBD1 matching 8 bases. Germline CDR1 is SNHLY and CDR2 is FYNNEI. V shed 6 bases and J 6 bases; nucleotides not matched to a gene: 4. This CDR3 region has 13 residues. CDR3 nucleotides: TGTGCCAGCAGGGTCGACAGGGGTCAGCCCCAGCATTTT. Its protein product is CASRVDRGQPQHF.

This clone was seen repeatedly, ten times or more. This chain uses TRBV30 with TRBJ2-7; D perhaps matches TRBD2 (6 bases). Germline V gene lookup returns CDR1 GTSNPN and CDR2 SVGIG (reference sequence). V shed 1 base and J shed 0 bases, with 10 bases lying between them. The CDR3 extends over 14 amino acids. The CDR3: CAWSAPGGSYEQYF. CDR3 in DNA: TGTGCCTGGAGTGCCCCCGGGGGCTCCTACGAGCAGTACTTC.

The chain joins TRBV19 to TRBJ2-1, with 7 bases fitting TRBD2. The V gene's germline CDR1 is LNHDA and CDR2 SQIVND (reference sequence). V trimming: 8 bases; J trimming: 0 bases; junction bases outside the gene matches: 7. This CDR3 has 15 amino acids. Here the CDR3 reads CASGRSGVSYNEQFF. CDR3 DNA sequence: TGTGCCAGTGGGCGAAGCGGGGTCTCCTACAATGAGCAGTTCTTC.

The chain is built from TRBV29-1 and TRBJ2-7, with TRBD2 identical over 9 bases. There are 15 residues in the CDR3. Unmatched junction bases numbered 9, after V lost 6 bases and J lost 0 bases. Germline V gene lookup returns CDR1 SQVTM and CDR2 ANQGSEA. This chain's CDR3 is CSVNGLAGSSYEQYF. DNA of the CDR3: TGCAGCGTGAACGGTCTAGCGGGGAGCTCCTACGAGCAGTACTTC.

This chain links TRBV7-6 with TRBJ2-7; 8 bases fit TRBD2. V lost 5 bases to trimming and J lost 3 bases; unmatched junction nucleotides: 12. Germline assignment: CDR1 SGHVS and CDR2 FNYEAQ. This CDR3 has 16 amino acids. This chain's CDR3 is CASSRGGGGPNYEQYF. CDR3 coding DNA: TGTGCCAGCAGCCGGGGGGGTGGAGGGCCAAACTACGAGCAGTACTTC.

The chain links TRBV28 to TRBJ1-1; possible D gene TRBD1, 5 bases. Germline loops: CDR1 MDHEN, CDR2 SYDVKM. V lost 2 bases, J lost 4 bases, and 11 bases lay in between. This CDR3 region has 14 residues. The CDR3 loop is CASSLGWGGTEAFF. The CDR3 bases are TGTGCCAGCAGTTTAGGGTGGGGGGGCACTGAAGCTTTCTTT.

This chain links TRBV7-8 with TRBJ1-1; D gene ambiguous. This CDR3 region has 13 residues. Trimming cost V 4 bases and J 6 bases, with 12 bases left between them. In germline, CDR1 is SGHVS, CDR2 FQNEAQ. CDR3 in amino acids: CASSSQPGAEAFF. CDR3 DNA: TGTGCCAGCAGCTCCCAGCCCGGGGCTGAAGCTTTCTTT.

V is TRBV6-6 and J is TRBJ2-3; 8 bases are a match to TRBD2. The ends lost 10 bases at V and 2 bases at J; junction bases unmatched: 8. Germline assignment: CDR1 MNHNY and CDR2 SVGAGI (reference sequence). CDR3 length equals 14 residues. In DNA, the CDR3 is TGTGCCATCGGGCCGGGGGGGAACACAGATACGCAGTATTTT. Protein: CAIGPGGNTDTQYF.

CDR3 residues: CASSITGLNAQPQHF. CDR3 DNA sequence: TGTGCCAGCAGCATAACAGGGTTGAACGCTCAGCCCCAGCATTTT. The V call is TRBV7-2, the J call TRBJ1-5, with a possible D match to TRBD1 (6 bases). CDR1 and CDR2 from the germline V gene are SGHTA and FQGNSA. Trimming cost V 5 bases and J 6 bases, with 17 bases left between them. The length of the CDR3 is 15 residues.

CDR3 loop: CASSPSGATTEQYF. In nucleotides, the CDR3 is TGTGCCAGCAGCCCCTCCGGCGCGACTACAGAGCAGTACTTC. V usage is TRBV7-3 and J usage is TRBJ2-7; possible D gene TRBD2, 5 bases. V lost 5 bases, J lost 7 bases, and 18 bases lay in between. Germline V gene data show CDR1 as SGHTA and CDR2 as FQGTGA. The CDR3 runs 14 residues.

CDR3 residues: CASRGMREGLYEQYF. DNA for the CDR3: TGTGCCAGCAGAGGTATGCGGGAGGGCCTCTACGAGCAGTACTTC. The chain combines TRBV21-1 with TRBJ2-7; the listed D gene, TRBD2, was not tested against the DNA. TRBV21-1 is an annotated pseudogene. The CDR3 is 15 residues long.